This TCR beta chain emerged from a study of blood T cell repertoires in COVID-19. The CDR3 totals 16 residues. With V trimmed by 5 bases and J by 7 bases, 9 bases remained unmatched. Germline CDR1 and CDR2: SEHNR and FQNEAQ (reference sequence). Assay used: immunoSEQ multiplex PCR; TCRdb lists only in-frame clones, some missing. Found here are around 100,000 clones, approximately 62% of them singletons; the top ten hold about 5.9%. The chain combines TRBV7-9 with TRBJ2-1; 12 bases line up with TRBD2. The clonotype was recovered from an elderly man with acute or convalescent COVID-19. The sample comprised peripheral blood. The CDR3 DNA reads TGTGCCAGCAGCCCACCTAGCGGGAGGGCCAGGAATGAGCAGTTCTTC. It codes for CASSPPSGRARNEQFF.